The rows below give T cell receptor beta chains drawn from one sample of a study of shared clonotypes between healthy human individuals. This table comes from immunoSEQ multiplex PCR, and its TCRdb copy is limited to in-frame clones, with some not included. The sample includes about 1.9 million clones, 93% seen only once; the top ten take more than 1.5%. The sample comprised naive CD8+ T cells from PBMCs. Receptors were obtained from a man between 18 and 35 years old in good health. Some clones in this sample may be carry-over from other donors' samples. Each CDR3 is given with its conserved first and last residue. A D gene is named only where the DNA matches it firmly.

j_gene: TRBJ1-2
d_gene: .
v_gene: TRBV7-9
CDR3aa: CASSSPGDWGYGYTF
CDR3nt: TGTGCCAGCAGCTCCCCCGGAGATTGGGGCTATGGCTACACCTTC

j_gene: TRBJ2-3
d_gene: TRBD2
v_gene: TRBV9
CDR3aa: CASSAGGTPGDTQYF
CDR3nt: TGTGCCAGCAGCGCCGGGGGGACCCCCGGGGATACGCAGTATTTT

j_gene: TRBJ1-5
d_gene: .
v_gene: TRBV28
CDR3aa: CASSSNTNQPQHF
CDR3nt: TGTGCCAGCAGTTCCAACACCAATCAGCCCCAGCATTTT

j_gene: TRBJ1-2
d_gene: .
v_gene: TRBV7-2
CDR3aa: CASRSPVLGFYGYTF
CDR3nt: TGTGCCAGCAGATCCCCCGTGTTGGGATTCTATGGCTACACCTTC

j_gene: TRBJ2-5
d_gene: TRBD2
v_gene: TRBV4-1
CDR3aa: CASSQDGAGGYQETQYF
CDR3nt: TGCGCCAGCAGCCAAGACGGCGCGGGAGGGTACCAAGAGACCCAGTACTTC

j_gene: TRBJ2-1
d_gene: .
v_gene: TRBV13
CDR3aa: CASSLAIRVLGNEQFF
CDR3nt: TGTGCCAGCAGCTTAGCGATTAGGGTCCTGGGGAATGAGCAGTTCTTC

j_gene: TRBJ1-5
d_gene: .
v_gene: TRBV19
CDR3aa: CASSERTVWTDSNQPQHF
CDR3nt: TGTGCCAGTAGCGAACGTACGGTTTGGACGGATAGCAATCAGCCCCAGCATTTT

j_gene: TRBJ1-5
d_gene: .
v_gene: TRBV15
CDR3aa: CATSRADSYPRDNQHF
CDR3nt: TGTGCCACCAGCAGAGCCGACTCGTACCCAAGGGACAACCAGCATTTT

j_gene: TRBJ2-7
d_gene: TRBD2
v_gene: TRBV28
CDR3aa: CASSPGGGYEQYF
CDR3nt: TGTGCCAGCAGTCCCGGGGGGGGGTACGAGCAGTACTTC

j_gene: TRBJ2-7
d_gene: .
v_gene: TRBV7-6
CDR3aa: CASSLGAVYEQYF
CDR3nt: TGTGCCAGCAGCTTAGGAGCCGTTTACGAGCAGTACTTC

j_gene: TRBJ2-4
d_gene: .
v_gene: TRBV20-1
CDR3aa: CSAPDRNIQYF
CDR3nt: TGCAGTGCCCCGGACAGAAACATTCAGTACTTC

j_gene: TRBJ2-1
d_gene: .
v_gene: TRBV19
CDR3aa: CASRGGRSSYNEQFF
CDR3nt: TGTGCCAGTAGGGGGGGCCGAAGCTCCTACAATGAGCAGTTCTTC

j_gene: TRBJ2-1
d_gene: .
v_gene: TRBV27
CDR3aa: CASSLLAGPNEQFF
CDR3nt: TGTGCCAGCAGTTTATTGGCCGGTCCCAATGAGCAGTTCTTC